This TCR beta chain is from a study of cytomegalovirus exposure and HLA in healthy donors (dated 2017 in TCRdb). Regarding the complete study: According to an earlier analysis of 587 of the donors, about 179 million T cells yielded over 100 million unique TCR beta sequences and less than 300 Gb of sequence data. Both class I and class II loci were covered by HLA typing, at four-digit resolution. The later analysis used no new phenotypic data to find candidate immune exposures, relying instead on TCR beta sequences and their occurrence across donors. An earlier analysis of 587 of the donors used high-throughput TCR beta sequencing to judge whether each TCR beta V gene segment behaved as functional or pseudogenic. The study aimed to test whether signatures of past pathogen exposure could be identified by cataloging public T cell receptors. Using immunosequencing, the study profiled T cell repertoires from about 610 subjects and related those repertoires to cytomegalovirus serostatus. Among some 400 genotyped donors of the cohort, an average of around 250,000 unique TCR beta nucleotide sequences was sequenced per donor, of which 15% to 20% were non-productive. To predict cytomegalovirus infection status, the study brought together high-throughput TCR immunosequencing, statistical association of individual TCRs with disease status, and machine learning. Roughly 300 gigabases of sequencing data and tens of millions of unique TCR sequences were included in an early release covering several hundred HLA-typed donors. A later genetic analysis used genome-wide SNP genotypes for about 65% of the 666 donors, treating that subset as a discovery cohort. Besides the first cohort of 666 subjects, a separate validation cohort made up of 90 to 150 different subjects was used. Because of strong linkage in the cohort, five DR-DQ haplotypes were treated as single units for association and clustering. Of the 300 to 450 genotyped donors, approximately 83% fell in the genetic ancestry cluster associated with self-reported Caucasian donors. Every repertoire in the discovery cohort had been generated on one and the same sequencing platform. Donor age, sex, ethnicity and CMV serostatus were collected together with the repertoire data. In a later analysis, previously published TCR beta repertoires from about 640 donors were re-analyzed and high-resolution HLA genotyping was added so that TCR occurrence patterns could be studied. Typing coverage varied by locus: roughly 629-640 donors for A, B, C, DRB1 and DQB1; under 550 for DQA1; approximately 610 for DPA1; roughly 450 for DPB1. Points the paper makes about the study in general: In a later analysis, TCR association rates were found to vary across HLA loci, with the most associated TCRs seen for DRB1 alleles and the fewest for HLA-C alleles. In a later analysis, HLA-associated TCR beta chains were found to be more clonally expanded and to have lower generation probabilities than equally common non-associated chains. A later genetic analysis reported fewer N-insertions in productive TCRs among donors in an Asian-associated ancestry cluster than the approximately 670-donor mean. Because HLA typing was unavailable for some donors at each locus, only the typed subset was used in association tests. V-gene and J-gene trimming of TCR beta chains was associated with a missense DCLRE1C variant in a later genetic analysis, and the association was replicated in an independent cohort. The classifier was reported to diagnose cytomegalovirus status with high specificity and sensitivity in both the original and validation cohorts. In vitro tests confirmed that a few of the cytomegalovirus-associated TCR beta chains recognize cytomegalovirus antigens. Some IMGT-functional V segments, including TRBV6-2 and TRBV6-3, could not be distinguished by the 87-base-pair reads and were therefore excluded. A later analysis found that most CMV-associated TCR beta chains appeared HLA-restricted, with HLA associations seemingly driven largely by CMV exposure. The cohort was sequenced for TCR beta chains only, and without alpha or paired-chain data the features that could be detected were limited. The earlier analysis of fewer than 750 of the donors excluded roughly 17 rarely observed V segments, including chromosome 9 orphons, because counts were too low. The authors suggested that the approach could potentially be generalized to other disease states and immunological phenotypes. Sequencing depth was assumed to be roughly uniform across donors in the presence/absence analyses, though that assumption may not hold. According to a later analysis, parvovirus B19, influenza, CMV and Epstein-Barr virus appeared linked to several top co-occurrence clusters. Correlated functional status among segregating V segments might reflect linkage disequilibrium, but an unknown experimental factor could not be ruled out. A cluster of highly shared sequence variants was judged likely to be a technical artifact of the sequencing pipeline. A further reported finding was that TCR beta sequences accurately predicted the HLA-A and HLA-B alleles for most subjects in the first cohort. The study gave a list of 150 to 200 TCR beta chains associated with cytomegalovirus. An earlier analysis of approximately 570 of the donors showed that most TCR beta V segments appeared in productive rearrangements either about 90% or about 30% of the time, which broadly matched IMGT annotations. At a false discovery rate of 0.05, a later analysis linked 15,000 to 20,000 TCR beta sequences to specific HLA alleles. Across donors, most TCR sequences were observed very rarely, whereas some public TCRs were present in many individuals. CMV serostatus was the only immune exposure information available for the cohort. Strong co-occurrence of HLA alleles, especially DR and DQ, made assigning TCR associations to individual alleles difficult.

In the case of this clone: It lacks a known antigen. No base quality values were provided; no much bigger clone lies one nucleotide off.

The cohort was made up of 666 healthy bone marrow donors. At the time of sampling, all cohort members were nominally healthy, though unrecorded immune exposures were likely present. The donor was CMV seropositive and was included in the group of some 290 seropositive cohort members. A peripheral blood sample was collected from each donor, and TCR beta sequencing was performed on peripheral blood mononuclear cells. The Qiagen DNeasy Blood Extraction Kit was used to extract genomic DNA from the blood cell samples. The library was produced with the immunoSEQ multiplex PCR assay. A mixture of 60 forward primers for TCR Vbeta segments and 13 reverse primers for TCR Jbeta segments was used in the multiplex PCR. The CDR3 region of rearranged TCR beta genes was amplified from genomic DNA by a multiplex PCR assay. Amplified TCR beta libraries were sequenced as 87-base-pair reads on the Illumina HiSeq System. The study's processing was this. Across the 700 or so repertoires, a later analysis counted 78 million or so unique TCR beta chains, 9.5 million to 12 million of which were shared by at least two donors. Raw reads were error-corrected and collapsed into unique sequences by a nearest-neighbor algorithm in which closely related sequences were merged to remove PCR and sequencing errors. Alignment of CDR3 sequences to IMGT reference sequences was used to assign V, D and J gene segments. For a sequence to be retained, at least a six-nucleotide match to both a V gene segment and a J gene segment was required. A rearrangement was called productive if the CDR3 had no stop codons and remained in frame with V and J, and every other rearrangement was called non-productive. CDR3 was defined by IMGT convention, running from the second conserved V-encoded cysteine to the conserved J-encoded phenylalanine. The earlier analysis of about 500 of the donors excluded sequences that lacked an unambiguous match to a single V gene segment. An earlier analysis of several hundred of the donors called V segments functional above 56.7% productive rearrangements and segregating when the between-donor standard deviation exceeded 5%. A statistical classification framework was built to diagnose cytomegalovirus status from the catalog of TCR beta chain sequences. In a later analysis, TCR nucleotide sequences were compared against IMGT/GENE-DB human TR gene sequences so that V and J genes could be assigned. Using the TCRdist pipeline, a later analysis assigned CDR3 sequences along with most-parsimonious VDJ recombination scenarios. A later analysis defined each TCR beta chain by its CDR3 amino acid sequence plus V-gene family, and excluded reads lacking a unique V-gene family. To address suspected cross-contamination and a sequencing artifact, a later analysis removed over 500 highly shared, low-generation-probability nucleotide sequences. For each public chain, a later analysis derived a clonal expansion index from normalized ranks of inferred template counts within each repertoire. In a later analysis, generation probabilities were computed with a VDJ recombination model fitted to out-of-frame rearrangements, and the resulting probabilities were checked against IGoR. In a later analysis, hypergeometric tests were used to score TCR-TCR, TCR-HLA and TCR-CMV co-occurrence, with a repertoire-size bias correction applied to TCR pairs. In a later analysis, false discovery rates were estimated by permuting HLA or CMV assignments 20 times. In a later analysis, co-occurring TCRs were grouped using DBSCAN, with TCRdist sequence similarity added in when clustering inside HLA-allele-positive subsets. Repertoires with fewer than 30,000 or more than 120,000 public chains were left out of co-occurrence clustering, as were five repertoires with anomalous nucleotide sharing. TCRdb stores this immuneACCESS table with in-frame sequences only. Part of the clones is absent; in the studies checked, under half of the shortfall reflects unresolved V genes, and no reason is known for the rest. From that table come the V and J calls and clone size; the DNA was used to work out D and trimming. This sample is represented by approximately 160,000 clones; approximately 70% of them were singletons. The leading ten clones occupy less than 3.5% of the sample.

CDR1 and CDR2 are read off the germline V gene as KGHSH and LQKENI. The CDR3 measures 18 amino acids from cysteine to phenylalanine. Only the CDR3 region is kept as DNA, spanning 54 bases read in frame from base 1. From V the trimming removes 4 bases and from J it removes 0 bases, while the gene matches leave 7 bases of the junction unaccounted for. The specimen sequenced was PBMCs. The sequence derives from a woman between 40 and 55 years old in good health and CMV-seropositive. This chain is built from TRBV18 and TRBJ2-6; 9 middle bases align to TRBD1. The nucleotide sequence reads as follows: TGTGCCAGCTCACGGACCGGACAGGGGATCTCTGGGGCCAACGTCCTGACTTTC. This is translated as CASSRTGQGISGANVLTF.